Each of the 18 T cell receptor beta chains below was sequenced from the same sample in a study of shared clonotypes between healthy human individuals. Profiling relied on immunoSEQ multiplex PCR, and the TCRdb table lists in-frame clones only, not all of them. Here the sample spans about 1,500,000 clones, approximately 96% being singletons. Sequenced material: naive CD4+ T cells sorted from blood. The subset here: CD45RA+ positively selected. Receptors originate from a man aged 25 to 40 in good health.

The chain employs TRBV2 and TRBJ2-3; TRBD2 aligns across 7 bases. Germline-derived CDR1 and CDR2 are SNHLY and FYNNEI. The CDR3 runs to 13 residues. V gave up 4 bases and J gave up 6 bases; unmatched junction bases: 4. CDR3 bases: TGTGCCAGCAGTGGGGGGGGATCCGATACGCAGTATTTT. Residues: CASSGGGSDTQYF.

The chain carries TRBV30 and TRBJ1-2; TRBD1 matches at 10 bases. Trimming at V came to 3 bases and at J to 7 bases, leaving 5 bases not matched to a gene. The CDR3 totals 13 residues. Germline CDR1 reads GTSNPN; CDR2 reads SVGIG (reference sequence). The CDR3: CAWRKTGGAGYTF. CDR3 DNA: TGTGCCTGGAGAAAGACAGGGGGCGCTGGCTACACCTTC.

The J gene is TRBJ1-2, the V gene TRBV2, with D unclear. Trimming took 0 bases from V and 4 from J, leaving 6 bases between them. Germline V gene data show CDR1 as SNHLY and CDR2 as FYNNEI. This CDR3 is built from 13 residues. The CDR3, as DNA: TGTGCCAGCAGTGAAGCGGCTCTCTATGGCTACACCTTC. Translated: CASSEAALYGYTF.

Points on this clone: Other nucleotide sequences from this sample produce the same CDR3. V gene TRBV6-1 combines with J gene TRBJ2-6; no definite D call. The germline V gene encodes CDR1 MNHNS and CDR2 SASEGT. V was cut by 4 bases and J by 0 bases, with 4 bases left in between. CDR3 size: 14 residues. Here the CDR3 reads CASSAHSGANVLTF. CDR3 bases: TGTGCCAGCAGTGCACACTCTGGGGCCAACGTCCTGACTTTC.

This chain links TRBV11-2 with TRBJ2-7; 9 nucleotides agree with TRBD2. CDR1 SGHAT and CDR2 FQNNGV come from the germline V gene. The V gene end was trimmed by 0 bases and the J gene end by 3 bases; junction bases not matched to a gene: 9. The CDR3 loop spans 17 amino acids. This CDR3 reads CASSLDLVSGSRYEQYF. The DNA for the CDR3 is TGTGCCAGCAGCTTAGATTTAGTTAGCGGGAGCCGCTACGAGCAGTACTTC.

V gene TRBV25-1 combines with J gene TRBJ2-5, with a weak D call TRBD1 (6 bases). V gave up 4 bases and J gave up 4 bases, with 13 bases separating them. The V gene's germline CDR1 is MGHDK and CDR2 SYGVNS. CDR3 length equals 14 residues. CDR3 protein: CASSGRQVPETQYF. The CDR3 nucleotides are TGTGCCAGCAGTGGCCGACAGGTTCCAGAGACCCAGTACTTC. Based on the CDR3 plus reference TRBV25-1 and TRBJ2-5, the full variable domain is EADIYQTPRYLVIGTGKKITLECSQTMGHDKMYWYQQDPGMELHLIHYSYGVNSTEKGDLSSESTVSRIRTEHFPLTLESARPSHTSQYLCASSGRQVPETQYFGPGTRLLVL.

The CDR3 region is CASSLGQGYTQYF. The CDR3 nucleotides read TGTGCCAGCAGCTTAGGCCAGGGCTATACGCAGTATTTT. This chain joins TRBV7-2 and TRBJ2-3; D perhaps matches TRBD1 (5 bases). V lost 1 base and J lost 7, with 9 bases in between. Germline CDR1 SGHTA, CDR2 FQGNSA. The CDR3 runs 13 residues.

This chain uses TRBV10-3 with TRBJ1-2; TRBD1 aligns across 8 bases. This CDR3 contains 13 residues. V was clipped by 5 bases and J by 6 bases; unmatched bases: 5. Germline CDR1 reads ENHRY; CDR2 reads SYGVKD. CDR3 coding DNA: TGTGCCATCAGTAGGACAGGGCGGGATGGCTACACCTTC. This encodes CAISRTGRDGYTF.

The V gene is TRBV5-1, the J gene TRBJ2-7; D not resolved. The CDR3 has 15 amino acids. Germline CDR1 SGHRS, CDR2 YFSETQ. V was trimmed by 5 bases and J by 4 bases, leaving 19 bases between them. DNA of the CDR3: TGCGCCAGCAGGTCGAATGCTAGAAGCGATTACGAGCAGTACTTC. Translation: CASRSNARSDYEQYF.

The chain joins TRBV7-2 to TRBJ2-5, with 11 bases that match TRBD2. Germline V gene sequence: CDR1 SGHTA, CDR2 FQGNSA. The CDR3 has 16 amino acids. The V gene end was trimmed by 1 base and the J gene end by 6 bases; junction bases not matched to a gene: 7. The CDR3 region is CASSLGSGRAVKTQYF. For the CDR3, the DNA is TGTGCCAGCAGCTTAGGTAGCGGGAGGGCGGTGAAGACCCAGTACTTC.

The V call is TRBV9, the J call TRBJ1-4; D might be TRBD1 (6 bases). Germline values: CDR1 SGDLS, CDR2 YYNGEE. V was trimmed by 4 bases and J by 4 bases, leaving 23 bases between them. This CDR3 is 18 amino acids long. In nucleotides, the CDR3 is TGTGCCAGCAGCCTTACCCCTGGGGGGCTTAATGATAATGAAAAACTGTTTTTT. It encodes CASSLTPGGLNDNEKLFF.

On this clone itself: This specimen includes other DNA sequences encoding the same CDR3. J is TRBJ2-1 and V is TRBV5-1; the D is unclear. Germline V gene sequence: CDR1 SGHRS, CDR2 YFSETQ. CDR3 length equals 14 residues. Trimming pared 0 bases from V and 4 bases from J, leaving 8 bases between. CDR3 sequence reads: CASSLDPDYNEQFF. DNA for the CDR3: TGCGCCAGCAGCTTGGACCCGGATTACAATGAGCAGTTCTTC. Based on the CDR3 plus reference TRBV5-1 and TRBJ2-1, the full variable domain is KAGVTQTPRYLIKTRGQQVTLSCSPISGHRSVSWYQQTPGQGLQFLFEYFSETQRNKGNFPGRFSGRQFSNSRSEMNVSTLELGDSALYLCASSLDPDYNEQFFGPGTRLTVL.

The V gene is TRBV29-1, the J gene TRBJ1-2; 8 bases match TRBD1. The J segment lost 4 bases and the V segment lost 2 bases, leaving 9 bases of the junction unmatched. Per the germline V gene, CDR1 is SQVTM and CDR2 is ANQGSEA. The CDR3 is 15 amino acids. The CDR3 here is CSVEFSGTGLYGYTF. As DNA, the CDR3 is TGCAGCGTTGAATTCTCCGGGACAGGCCTCTATGGCTACACCTTC.

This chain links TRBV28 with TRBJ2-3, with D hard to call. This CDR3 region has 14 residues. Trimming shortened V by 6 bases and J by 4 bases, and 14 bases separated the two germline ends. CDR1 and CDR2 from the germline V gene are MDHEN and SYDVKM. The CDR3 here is CASRDLGSADTQYF. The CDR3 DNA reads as TGTGCCAGCAGGGATCTAGGGTCTGCAGATACGCAGTATTTT.

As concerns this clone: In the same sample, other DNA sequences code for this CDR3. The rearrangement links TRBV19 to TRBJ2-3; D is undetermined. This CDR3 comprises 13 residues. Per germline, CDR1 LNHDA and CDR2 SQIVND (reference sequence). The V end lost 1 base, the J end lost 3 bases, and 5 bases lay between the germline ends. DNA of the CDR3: TGTGCCAGTAGTATAGGCAGAACAGATACGCAGTATTTT. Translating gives CASSIGRTDTQYF.

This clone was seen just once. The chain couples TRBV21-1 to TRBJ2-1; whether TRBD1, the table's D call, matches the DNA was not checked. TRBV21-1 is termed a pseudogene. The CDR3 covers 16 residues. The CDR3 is CASSSLGGAAYNEQFF. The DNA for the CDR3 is TGTGCCAGCAGCAGTCTAGGTGGGGCCGCCTACAATGAGCAGTTCTTC.

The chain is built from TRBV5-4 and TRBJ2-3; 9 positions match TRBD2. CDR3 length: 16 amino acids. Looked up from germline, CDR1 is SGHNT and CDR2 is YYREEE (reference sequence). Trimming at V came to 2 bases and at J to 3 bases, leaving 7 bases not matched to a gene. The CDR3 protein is CASSFGGRAATDTQYF. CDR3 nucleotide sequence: TGTGCCAGCAGCTTTGGCGGGAGGGCGGCGACAGATACGCAGTATTTT.

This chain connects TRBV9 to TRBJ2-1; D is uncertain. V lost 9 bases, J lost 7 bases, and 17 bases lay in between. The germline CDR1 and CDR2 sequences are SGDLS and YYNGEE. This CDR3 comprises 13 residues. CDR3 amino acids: CATGNAPGNEQFF. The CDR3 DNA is TGTGCCACCGGAAATGCTCCTGGGAATGAGCAGTTCTTC.